Following are 21 T cell receptor beta chains from one sample sequenced in a study of T cell responses to AZD1222 COVID-19 vaccine. Here immunoSEQ multiplex PCR was the method, and the copy in TCRdb shows in-frame clones only, minus some. The table shows 90,000 to 130,000 clones, with 85% to 95% occurring only once. Sequencing was performed on peripheral blood, taken on day 0 of AZD1222 vaccination. The receptors come from an adult in good health.

The sample holds one count of this clone. The rearrangement joins TRBV30 to TRBJ1-2; the match to TRBD1 covers 8 bases. Per the germline V gene, CDR1 is GTSNPN and CDR2 is SVGIG (reference sequence). The CDR3 totals 13 residues. After removal of 5 bases from V and 8 bases from J, the junction contained 10 bases not matched to a gene. This CDR3 reads CAWVRTGPWGYTF. For the CDR3, the DNA is TGTGCCTGGGTGCGGACAGGGCCTTGGGGCTACACCTTC.

The table lists this clone with a count of one. The rearrangement joins TRBV28 to TRBJ2-6; D tentatively fits TRBD1 or TRBD2 (5 bases each). The V gene lost 6 bases and the J gene lost 4 bases, with 10 bases spanning the gap. Germline V gene lookup returns CDR1 MDHEN and CDR2 SYDVKM. The CDR3 is 14 residues long. CDR3 in amino acids: CASREGTGANVLTF. The CDR3 DNA reads as TGTGCCAGCAGAGAGGGGACCGGGGCCAACGTCCTGACTTTC.

V usage is TRBV27 and J usage is TRBJ1-1, with D tentatively TRBD1 (5 bases). Germline V gives CDR1 MNHEY, CDR2 SMNVEV (reference sequence). The V end lost 6 bases, the J end lost 1 base, and 15 bases lay between the germline ends. There are 15 residues in the CDR3. The chain's CDR3 is CASSFGVTGNTEAFF. CDR3 nucleotide sequence: TGTGCCAGCAGCTTTGGCGTCACAGGGAACACTGAAGCTTTCTTT.

This chain joins TRBV5-1 and TRBJ2-1, with TRBD2 identical over 8 bases. V was clipped by 6 bases and J by 9 bases; unmatched bases: 5. The germline gives CDR1 SGHRS, CDR2 YFSETQ. The CDR3 consists of 12 residues. The CDR3 nucleotides read TGCGCCAGCAACCTGGCGGGGGGTGAGCAGTTCTTC. It translates to CASNLAGGEQFF.

The gene calls are TRBV9 and TRBJ1-1; D is unclear. CDR3 length: 12 residues. V was clipped by 2 bases and J by 3 bases, with 5 bases between them. Germline loops: CDR1 SGDLS, CDR2 YYNGEE. CDR3 DNA sequence: TGTGCCAGCAGCGTGAGAGACACTGAAGCTTTCTTT. Protein: CASSVRDTEAFF.

V gene TRBV4-2 combines with J gene TRBJ2-2, with 8 bases aligning to TRBD2. The length of the CDR3 is 17 residues. Germline values: CDR1 LGHNA, CDR2 YNFKEQ. J was trimmed by 4 bases and V by 0 bases; bases with no gene match: 7. In DNA, the CDR3 is TGTGCCAGCAGCCAAGATTGGAGCGGGGGATTCACCGGGGAGCTGTTTTTT. Its translation is CASSQDWSGGFTGELFF.

Remarks on this clone: A junction boundary mismatches the germline segment, possibly from a read error. The V call is TRBV4-1, the J call TRBJ1-2, with D possibly being TRBD1 (5 bases). Germline V gives CDR1 MGHRA, CDR2 YSYEKL. The CDR3 runs to 11 residues. The CDR3 DNA is TGCGCCAGCAGCCAAGAGGGGCCCCTCCTCTTC. It encodes CASSQEGPLLF.

V is TRBV19 and J is TRBJ2-3, with 10 bases fitting TRBD2. The trim removed 3 bases at V and 3 bases at J, leaving 9 bases unmatched. This CDR3 is 17 amino acids long. CDR1 LNHDA and CDR2 SQIVND come from the germline V gene (reference sequence). The chain's CDR3 is CASSIIGASGGTDTQYF. In nucleotides, the CDR3 is TGTGCCAGTAGTATCATAGGGGCTAGCGGGGGAACAGATACGCAGTATTTT.

V usage is TRBV2 and J usage is TRBJ2-1; D unclear. The germline V gene has CDR1 SNHLY and CDR2 FYNNEI. The CDR3 spans 15 residues. V shed 6 bases and J shed 0 bases, with 12 bases lying between them. CDR3 residues: CASRGTFASYNEQFF. The DNA of the CDR3 is TGTGCCAGCAGAGGTACGTTTGCCTCCTACAATGAGCAGTTCTTC.

The sample holds one count of this clone. The rearrangement links TRBV5-4 to TRBJ1-5, with D uncertain. Germline assignment: CDR1 SGHNT and CDR2 YYREEE (reference sequence). The germline V and J ends were trimmed by 4 bases and 1 base, with 12 bases remaining between them. This CDR3 spans 15 amino acids. The CDR3 reads CASSNTPTSNQPQHF. The CDR3 DNA follows: TGTGCCAGCAGCAATACTCCGACAAGCAATCAGCCCCAGCATTTT. Complete variable domain (other parts from reference TRBV5-4 and TRBJ1-5): ETGVTQSPTHLIKTRGQQVTLRCSSQSGHNTVSWYQQALGQGPQFIFQYYREEENGRGNFPPRFSGLQFPNYSSELNVNALELDDSALYLCASSNTPTSNQPQHFGDGTRLSIL.

This chain links TRBV24-1 with TRBJ2-2; D not resolved. The CDR3 contains 16 residues. Germline loops: CDR1 KGHDR, CDR2 SFDVKD. Between the trimmed V and J ends, which lost 5 bases and 9 bases, there was a span of 21 bases. This chain's CDR3 is CATSATSRASTRELFF. The CDR3 coding sequence is TGTGCCACCAGTGCAACCTCCCGGGCCTCAACCAGGGAGCTGTTTTTT.

This sequence joins TRBV7-9 and TRBJ2-5; D uncertain. CDR3 length: 12 amino acids. Germline values: CDR1 SEHNR, CDR2 FQNEAQ (reference sequence). Trimming removed 3 bases at V and 3 bases at J, with 5 bases between. The CDR3 loop reads CASSFIEETQYF. CDR3 bases: TGTGCCAGCAGCTTCATCGAAGAGACCCAGTACTTC.

The chain links TRBV19 to TRBJ2-7, with D hard to call. This CDR3 has 16 residues. V gave up 6 bases and J gave up 1 base, with 19 bases separating them. The germline gives CDR1 LNHDA, CDR2 SQIVND (reference sequence). The CDR3: CASRKQTGPNSYEQYF. The CDR3 DNA sequence: TGTGCCAGTAGAAAACAGACCGGGCCAAATTCCTACGAGCAGTACTTC.

Concerning this clone: The same CDR3 arises from other DNA sequences in this sample as well. The rearrangement links TRBV5-1 to TRBJ1-3; 9 nucleotides agree with TRBD1. Germline CDR1 SGHRS, CDR2 YFSETQ. The CDR3 has 15 amino acids. The junction had 1 base not matched to a gene; V was cut back by 2 bases and J by 1 base. CDR3 in amino acids: CASSFGTGSGNTIYF. Written as DNA, the CDR3 is TGCGCCAGCAGCTTCGGGACAGGGTCTGGAAACACCATATATTTT.

The rearrangement links TRBV5-5 to TRBJ2-7, with D uncertain. This CDR3 spans 11 amino acids. Germline V gene sequence: CDR1 SGHKS, CDR2 YYEKEE (reference sequence). Trimming took off 6 bases at V and 2 bases at J, with 6 bases between the two ends. The CDR3 loop reads CASTKAYEQYF. CDR3 DNA sequence: TGTGCCAGCACGAAGGCCTACGAGCAGTACTTC.

The chain joins TRBV5-4 to TRBJ1-1; D may be TRBD1 (6 bases). CDR3 length: 13 residues. Germline values: CDR1 SGHNT, CDR2 YYREEE (reference sequence). V dropped 3 bases and J dropped 1 base, with 7 bases sitting between them. The CDR3 protein is CASSWGQNTEAFF. CDR3 coding DNA: TGTGCCAGCAGCTGGGGACAGAACACTGAAGCTTTCTTT.

The V and J genes are TRBV6-6 and TRBJ2-1; TRBD2 aligns across 10 bases. Germline V gene data show CDR1 as MNHNY and CDR2 as SVGAGI (reference sequence). The CDR3 length is 14 residues. The V and J ends lost 5 bases and 7 bases, in that order; junction bases with no gene match: 5. Here the CDR3 DNA reads TGTGCCAGCAGTAGAGCGGGGGGGCAAAATGAGCAGTTCTTC. Its protein product is CASSRAGGQNEQFF.

This chain links TRBV21-1 with TRBJ1-1; the table's D gene call, TRBD1, was not cross checked with the DNA. TRBV21-1 constitutes a pseudogene. The CDR3 extends over 14 amino acids. The CDR3 is CASSRRQLNTEAFF. CDR3 nucleotides: TGTGCCAGCAGCCGCCGACAACTGAACACTGAAGCTTTCTTT.

As concerns this clone: The same CDR3 arises from other DNA sequences in this sample as well. The V and J genes are TRBV6-5 and TRBJ2-7, with TRBD1 matching 12 bases. Germline-derived CDR1 and CDR2 are MNHEY and SVGAGI. J gave up 4 bases and V 6 bases, and 7 bases lay outside the gene matches. CDR3 length: 15 residues. The CDR3 DNA reads as TGTGCCAGCAGCCACCGGGACAGGGGGCTGTACGAGCAGTACTTC. The encoded protein is CASSHRDRGLYEQYF.

The genes are TRBV7-3 and TRBJ2-6; D remains ambiguous. Between the trimmed V and J ends, which lost 5 bases and 0 bases, there was a span of 11 bases. The length of the CDR3 is 16 residues. Germline V gene data show CDR1 as SGHTA and CDR2 as FQGTGA. The CDR3 bases are TGTGCCAGCAGCCCAGGCGGCAGCTCTGGGGCCAACGTCCTGACTTTC. It is translated as CASSPGGSSGANVLTF.

The chain carries TRBV7-2 and TRBJ2-1, with D perhaps TRBD1 (5 bases). CDR1 and CDR2 from the germline V gene are SGHTA and FQGNSA. CDR3 length: 14 residues. The V gene lost 5 bases and the J gene lost 4 bases, with 12 bases spanning the gap. The DNA of the CDR3 is TGTGCCAGCAGCCCTCAACGACAGTACAATGAGCAGTTCTTC. Translating gives CASSPQRQYNEQFF.